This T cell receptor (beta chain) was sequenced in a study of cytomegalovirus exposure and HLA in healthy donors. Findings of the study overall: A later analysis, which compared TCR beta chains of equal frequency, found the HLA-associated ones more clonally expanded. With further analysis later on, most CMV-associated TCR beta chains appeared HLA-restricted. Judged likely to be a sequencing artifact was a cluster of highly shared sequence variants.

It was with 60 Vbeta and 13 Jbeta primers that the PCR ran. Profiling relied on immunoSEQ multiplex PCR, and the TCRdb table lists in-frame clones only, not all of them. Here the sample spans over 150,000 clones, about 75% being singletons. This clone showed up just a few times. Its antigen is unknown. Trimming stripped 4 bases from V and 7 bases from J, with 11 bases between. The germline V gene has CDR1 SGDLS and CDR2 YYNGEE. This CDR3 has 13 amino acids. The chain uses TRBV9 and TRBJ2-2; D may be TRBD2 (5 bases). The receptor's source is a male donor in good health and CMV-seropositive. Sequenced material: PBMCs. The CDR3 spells CASSLGLNGELFF. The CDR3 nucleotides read TGTGCCAGCAGCCTAGGACTGAACGGGGAGCTGTTTTTT. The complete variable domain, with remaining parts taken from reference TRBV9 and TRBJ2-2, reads DSGVTQTPKHLITATGQRVTLRCSPRSGDLSVYWYQQSLDQGLQFLIQYYNGEERAKGNILERFSAQQFPDLHSELNLSSLELGDSALYFCASSLGLNGELFFGEGSRLTVL.